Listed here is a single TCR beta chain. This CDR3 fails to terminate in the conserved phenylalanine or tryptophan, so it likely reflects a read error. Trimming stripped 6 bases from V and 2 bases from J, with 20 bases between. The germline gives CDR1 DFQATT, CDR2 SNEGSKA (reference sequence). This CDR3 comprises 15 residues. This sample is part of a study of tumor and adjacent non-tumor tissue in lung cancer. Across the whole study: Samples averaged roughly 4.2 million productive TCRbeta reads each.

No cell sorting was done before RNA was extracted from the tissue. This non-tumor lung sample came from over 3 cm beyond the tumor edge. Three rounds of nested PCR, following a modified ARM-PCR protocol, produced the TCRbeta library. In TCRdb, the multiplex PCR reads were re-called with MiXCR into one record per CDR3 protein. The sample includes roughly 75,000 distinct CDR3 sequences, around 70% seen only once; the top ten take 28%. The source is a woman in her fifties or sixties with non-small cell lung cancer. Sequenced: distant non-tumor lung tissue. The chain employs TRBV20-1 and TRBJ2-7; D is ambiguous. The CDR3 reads CSARSIDRPPYEQYL. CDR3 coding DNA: TGCAGTGCCAGATCAATCGATCGACCCCCCTACGAGCAGTACCTC.